This T cell receptor (beta chain) was sequenced for a study of vaccination and CD4 T cells after COVID-19. To note about this clonotype: The target antigen is unknown.

Time point noted: late sampling 161 to 241 days after vaccination in three convalescent patients. The treatment was: approximately nine-day PBMC culture with coronavirus spike peptide pools or control peptides (ViraFEST assay). Following expansion of antigen-specific T cells with peptide pools, ViraFEST then sequenced TCRs. Peptide pools at around 9.9 ug/ml stimulated roughly 1.9 million PBMCs per well with 10 IU/ml IL-2. At the Johns Hopkins FTIC core, DNA taken from cultured CD4+ T cells was sequenced by way of the Oncomine TCR Beta short-read assay. TCRdb recomputed calls from the PCR reads with MiXCR, one row per CDR3 protein. Among roughly 28,000 distinct CDR3 sequences listed, about 40% were seen once. Per the germline V gene, CDR1 is MNHNS and CDR2 is SASEGT. The V end lost 6 bases, the J end lost 10 bases, and 10 bases lay between the germline ends. This CDR3 region has 11 residues.

Source: CD4+ T cells from blood, cultured in vitro, taken about 7 months after SARS-CoV-2 vaccination. This receptor was identified in a human donor who had recovered from COVID-19. The rearrangement joins TRBV6-1 to TRBJ2-1; D is unclear. CDR3 sequence (DNA): TGTGCCAGCAGAGTTCTTTGGGAGCAGTTCTTC. It specifies CASRVLWEQFF.